This T cell receptor beta chain was captured by sequencing in a study of blood T cell repertoires in COVID-19. Study details: The United States, Italy and Spain provided the acute and convalescent COVID-19 samples. T cells, B-cell-depleted T cells, or PBMCs supplied cDNA or gDNA.

V shed 3 bases and J shed 4 bases, with 15 bases lying between them. From germline, CDR1 is LGHNA and CDR2 YSLEER. There are 15 residues in the CDR3. In the original analysis: Nucleated cell counts were estimated from reference gene primer amplification. Sequenced by immunoSEQ multiplex PCR; TCRdb stores in-frame clones only, minus some. V and J calls and clone size follow that table, whereas D and trimming were derived from the DNA. The sample holds just over 250,000 clones, approximately 89% seen once. The sequence derives from a man between 40 and 49 years old who had recovered from COVID-19. Source material: peripheral blood. This sequence joins TRBV4-3 and TRBJ1-1, with D unresolved. CDR3 DNA sequence: TGCGCCAGCAGCCAGTCTGAACAGTCGGCCACTGAAGCTTTCTTT. It is translated as CASSQSEQSATEAFF.